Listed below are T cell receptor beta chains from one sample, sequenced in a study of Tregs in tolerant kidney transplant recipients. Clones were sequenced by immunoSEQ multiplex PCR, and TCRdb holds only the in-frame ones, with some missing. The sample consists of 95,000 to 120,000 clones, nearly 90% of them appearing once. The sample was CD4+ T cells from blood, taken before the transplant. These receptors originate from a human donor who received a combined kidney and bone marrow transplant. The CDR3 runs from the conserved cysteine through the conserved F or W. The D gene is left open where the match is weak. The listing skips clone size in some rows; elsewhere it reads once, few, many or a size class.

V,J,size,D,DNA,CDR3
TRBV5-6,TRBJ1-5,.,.,TGTGCCAGCAGCCTACAGAGCAGCAATCAGCCCCAGCATTTT,CASSLQSSNQPQHF
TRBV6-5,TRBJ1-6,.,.,TGTGCCAGCAGTTACGGGACACAGGTTTGGGATTCACCCCTCCACTTT,CASSYGTQVWDSPLHF
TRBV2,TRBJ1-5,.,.,TGTGCCAGCAGGAGCCAGTTCCAGGGCAATCAGCCCCAGCATTTT,CASRSQFQGNQPQHF
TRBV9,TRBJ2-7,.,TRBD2,TGTGCCAGCAGCGCCCAGACTAGCGGACCCTACGAGCAGTACTTC,CASSAQTSGPYEQYF
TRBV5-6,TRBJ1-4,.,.,TGTGCCAGCAGCGGGGGGACCTACCCAAAAGGAAAACTGTTTTTT,CASSGGTYPKGKLFF
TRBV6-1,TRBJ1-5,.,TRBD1,TGTGCCAGCAGTGCCAAGGGACAGGGGGTTGGGGTCCAGCCCCAGCATTTT,CASSAKGQGVGVQPQHF
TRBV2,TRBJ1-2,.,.,TGTGCCAGCAAGAAAGACGGACTCTATGGCTACACCTTC,CASKKDGLYGYTF
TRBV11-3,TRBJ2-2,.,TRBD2,TGTGCCAGCAGCCGACTAGCGGGTCTGAACACCGGGGAGCTGTTTTTT,CASSRLAGLNTGELFF
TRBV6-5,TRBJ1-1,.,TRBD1,TGTGCCAGCAGTCTACCGGACAGGTCTGAAGCTTTCTTT,CASSLPDRSEAFF
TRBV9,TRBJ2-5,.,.,TGTGCCAGCTCCCAGACGGGTCAAGGGACCCAGTACTTC,CASSQTGQGTQYF
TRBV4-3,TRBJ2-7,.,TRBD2,TGCGCCAGCAGCCAAGCCACCCTCCGGGGGGTCCACGAGCAGTACTTC,CASSQATLRGVHEQYF
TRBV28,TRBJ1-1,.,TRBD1,TGTGCCAGCAGTAAGTCTGGGGGACAGAGGCTTGAAGCTTTCTTT,CASSKSGGQRLEAFF
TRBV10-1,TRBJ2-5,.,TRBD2,TGCGCCAGCAGTGAGTCGAGGCTAGCGGGAGTGACAGAGACCCAGTACTTC,CASSESRLAGVTETQYF
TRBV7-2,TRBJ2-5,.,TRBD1,TGTGCCAGCAGCCGGGACAGGTTACGCCTCCAAGAGACCCAGTACTTC,CASSRDRLRLQETQYF
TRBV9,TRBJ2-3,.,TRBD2,TGTGCCAGCAGCGTAGTGGGCCTAGCGGGGGCCTTACCGCAGTATTTT,CASSVVGLAGALPQYF
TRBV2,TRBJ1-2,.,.,TGTGCCAGCGGAGCGACCGCTGGTGGCTACACCTTC,CASGATAGGYTF
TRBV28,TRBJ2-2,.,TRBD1,TGTGCCAGCACCCTAACAGGGGGCTTAACCGGGGAGCTGTTTTTT,CASTLTGGLTGELFF
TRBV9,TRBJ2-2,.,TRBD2,TGTGCCAGCAGCGTTGGCCTTAGCGGGAGCGGCACCGGGGAGCTGTTTTTT,CASSVGLSGSGTGELFF
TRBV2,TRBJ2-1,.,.,TGTGCCAGCAGGGTCTCGTTTTTGCGTTACAATGAGCAGTTCTTC,CASRVSFLRYNEQFF
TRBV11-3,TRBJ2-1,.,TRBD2,TGTGCCAGCAGCTCCTCACTTAGCGGGGGGTACAATGAGCAGTTCTTC,CASSSSLSGGYNEQFF
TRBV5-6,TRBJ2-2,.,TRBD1,TGTGCCAGCAGCTTTGGTGCCGGGACAGGGAGGACCGGGGAGCTGTTTTTT,CASSFGAGTGRTGELFF
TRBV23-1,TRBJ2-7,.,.,TGCGCCAGCAGTCAGCAACAGGCAAAACCCTACGAGCAGTACTTC,CASSQQQAKPYEQYF
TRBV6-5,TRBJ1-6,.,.,TGTGCCAGCAGTACAGCCCAGGGCGGTTCACCCCTCCACTTT,CASSTAQGGSPLHF
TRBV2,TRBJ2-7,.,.,TGTGCCAGCAGTATCCTTTCCTACGAGCAGTACTTC,CASSILSYEQYF
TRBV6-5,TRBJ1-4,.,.,TGTGCCAGCAGTTACTTAAAACAGTCTAAGAATGAAAAACTGTTTTTT,CASSYLKQSKNEKLFF
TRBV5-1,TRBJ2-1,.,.,TGCGCCAGCAGCCGGGAGGGGACAGTTTACAATGAGCAGTTCTTC,CASSREGTVYNEQFF
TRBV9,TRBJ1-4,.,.,TGTGCCAGCAGCGCCCTACAGGGAAACAATGAAAAACTGTTTTTT,CASSALQGNNEKLFF
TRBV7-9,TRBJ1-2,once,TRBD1,TGTGCCAGCAGTACAGGGGACTATGGCTACACCTTC,CASSTGDYGYTF
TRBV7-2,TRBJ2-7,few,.,TGTGCCAGCAGCTTACGTACCAGGAGGGACGAGCAGTACTTC,CASSLRTRRDEQYF
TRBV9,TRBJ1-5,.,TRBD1,TGTGCCAGCAGCGGCCGGGACAGGGAAGATAGCAATCAGCCCCAGCATTTT,CASSGRDREDSNQPQHF